Described below is a single TCR beta chain sequence and its context. Its antigen is as yet unknown. PCR primers comprised 60 Vbeta and 13 Jbeta primers. Original processing notes: Approximately 11 million of the 80 million or so unique TCR beta chains counted in a later analysis were shared. The data were produced by immunoSEQ multiplex PCR, yet TCRdb's version contains in-frame clones alone and is incomplete. The V and J calls and clone size were taken over from that table, and D and trimming were inferred from the DNA. This table holds 150,000 to 200,000 clones, about 80% found once. The sample is drawn from a study of cytomegalovirus exposure and HLA in healthy donors. Overall study results and limits: Donor immune exposure was known only as CMV serostatus.

This CDR3 spans 18 amino acids. Germline values: CDR1 SNHLY, CDR2 FYNNEI. J was trimmed by 0 bases and V by 9 bases; bases with no gene match: 13. The chain is built from TRBV2 and TRBJ2-6, with TRBD2 matching over 8 bases. The sample comprised PBMCs. The origin of this receptor is a man over 45 in good health and CMV-seropositive. This CDR3 is CASRGGTGTSSGANVLTF. The DNA of the CDR3 is TGTGCCAGTAGGGGGGGAACAGGGACTAGCTCTGGGGCCAACGTCCTGACTTTC.